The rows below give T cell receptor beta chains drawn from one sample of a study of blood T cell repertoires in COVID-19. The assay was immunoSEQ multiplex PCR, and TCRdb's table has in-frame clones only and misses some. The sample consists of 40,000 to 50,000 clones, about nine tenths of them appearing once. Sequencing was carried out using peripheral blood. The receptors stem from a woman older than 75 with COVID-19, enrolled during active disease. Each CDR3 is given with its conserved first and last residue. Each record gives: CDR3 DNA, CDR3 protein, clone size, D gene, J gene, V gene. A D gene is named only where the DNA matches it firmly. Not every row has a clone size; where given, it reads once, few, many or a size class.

DNA: TGTGCCAGCAGTTACCAATACCGGGAAAAACTGTTTTTT; CDR3: CASSYQYREKLFF; size: few; D: .; J: TRBJ1-4; V: TRBV6-6
DNA: TGTGCTAGTGGTTTGGTTCGGGGAAGAGGACTAGCGGGATCTCTGAATACGCAGTATTTT; CDR3: CASGLVRGRGLAGSLNTQYF; size: .; D: TRBD2; J: TRBJ2-3; V: TRBV12-5
DNA: TGTGCCAGCAGTGACGAGGGGGGAGGGGTGGCTTTCTTT; CDR3: CASSDEGGGVAFF; size: .; D: .; J: TRBJ1-1; V: TRBV2
DNA: TGTGCCAGCAGCTTAGCGCCGGGGGCCCAGCATTTT; CDR3: CASSLAPGAQHF; size: .; D: .; J: TRBJ1-5; V: TRBV7-2
DNA: TGTGCCAGCAGCTTGGCACAGGCGCTATTGAGCTACGAGCAGTACTTC; CDR3: CASSLAQALLSYEQYF; size: .; D: .; J: TRBJ2-7; V: TRBV5-6
DNA: TGTGCCAGCAGTTTGGCGGAGGCGAACACCGGGGAGCTGTTTTTT; CDR3: CASSLAEANTGELFF; size: .; D: .; J: TRBJ2-2; V: TRBV27
DNA: TGTGCCAGCACCAAGAGGGGCGGGACAGACTTTACCTACGAGCAGTACTTC; CDR3: CASTKRGGTDFTYEQYF; size: .; D: .; J: TRBJ2-7; V: TRBV7-8
DNA: TGTGCCAGCAGAAAAGACAGGGGACTAACCTATGAGCAGTACTTC; CDR3: CASRKDRGLTYEQYF; size: .; D: .; J: TRBJ2-7; V: TRBV6-5
DNA: TGTGCCAGCAGGCCCACAGGGCTTGCCTACGAGCAGTACTTC; CDR3: CASRPTGLAYEQYF; size: .; D: .; J: TRBJ2-7; V: TRBV7-9
DNA: TGTGCCAGCAGCTTAAGAACAGGGGATTACACTGAAGCTTTCTTT; CDR3: CASSLRTGDYTEAFF; size: .; D: TRBD1; J: TRBJ1-1; V: TRBV7-9
DNA: TGTGCTAGTGGTTTGGGAAACCGGGACAGGGAGAAGAGTGGTTACACCATATATTTT; CDR3: CASGLGNRDREKSGYTIYF; size: .; D: TRBD1; J: TRBJ1-3; V: TRBV12-5
DNA: TGTGCCAGTTTTGTTGGACAGGGGATCCATGGCTACACCTTC; CDR3: CASFVGQGIHGYTF; size: .; D: TRBD1; J: TRBJ1-2; V: TRBV19
DNA: TGTGCCGGCAGCTTGGCCCAAGCGGGGACCCAGTACTTC; CDR3: CAGSLAQAGTQYF; size: .; D: .; J: TRBJ2-5; V: TRBV5-8
DNA: TGTGCCAGCAGCAAACAGGGGAAGAGGTCCTACAATGAGCAGTTCTTC; CDR3: CASSKQGKRSYNEQFF; size: once; D: .; J: TRBJ2-1; V: TRBV21-1
DNA: TGTGCCAGCAGTGACCCCAGGACAGGGACCTATGGCTACACCTTC; CDR3: CASSDPRTGTYGYTF; size: .; D: TRBD1; J: TRBJ1-2; V: TRBV2
DNA: TGTGCCAGCAGCTCCCGGGGAAGAGGGACCCAGTACTTC; CDR3: CASSSRGRGTQYF; size: .; D: .; J: TRBJ2-5; V: TRBV11-1
DNA: TGTGCCAGCAGCTTGGATGGGGGCCGTACCTACGACACCTTC; CDR3: CASSLDGGRTYDTF; size: .; D: .; J: TRBJ1-2; V: TRBV5-6
DNA: TGTGCCAGCAGTTGGGGGGGTAGGGATGAGCAGTTCTTC; CDR3: CASSWGGRDEQFF; size: few; D: TRBD2; J: TRBJ2-1; V: TRBV11-3
DNA: TGTGCCAGTAACGGGGGGCGTCAGCCCCAGCATTTT; CDR3: CASNGGRQPQHF; size: .; D: .; J: TRBJ1-5; V: TRBV19
DNA: TGTGCCAGCAGCGTAGAGCGGGGGCCCTACAATGAGCAGTTCTTC; CDR3: CASSVERGPYNEQFF; size: .; D: TRBD2; J: TRBJ2-1; V: TRBV6-5
DNA: TGCGCCAGCACCCCGTGGGGGGGGGCGAGATCCTACGAGCAGTACTTC; CDR3: CASTPWGGARSYEQYF; size: .; D: .; J: TRBJ2-7; V: TRBV5-1
DNA: TGTGCCAGCAGCTCGCAAACGACTAGCGGGAGGGCCCGCCCGCTTGAGCAGTTCTTC; CDR3: CASSSQTTSGRARPLEQFF; size: .; D: TRBD2; J: TRBJ2-1; V: TRBV7-8
DNA: TGTGCCAGCAGCCAAGAAGCGGTCCAAGAGACCCAGTACTTC; CDR3: CASSQEAVQETQYF; size: .; D: .; J: TRBJ2-5; V: TRBV3-1/TRBV3-2
DNA: TGTGCCAGCAGCCAAGATCCCAGGGAAGGGGGCTTCGAGAAACTGTTTTTT; CDR3: CASSQDPREGGFEKLFF; size: few; D: TRBD1; J: TRBJ1-4; V: TRBV4-2
DNA: TGTGCCACCAGTACCCGCCACGGGGGGTCCTACGAGCAGTACTTC; CDR3: CATSTRHGGSYEQYF; size: .; D: TRBD2; J: TRBJ2-7; V: TRBV24-1
DNA: TGTGCCAGCAGCTTGACTAGCGGGGGGGCCCCCGGAGAGCTGTTTTTT; CDR3: CASSLTSGGAPGELFF; size: .; D: TRBD2; J: TRBJ2-2; V: TRBV2
DNA: TGTGCCAGCAGTGAAGCGCTCGGGGGGTTTAGTCAGCCCCAGCATTTT; CDR3: CASSEALGGFSQPQHF; size: .; D: .; J: TRBJ1-5; V: TRBV2
DNA: TGTGCCAGCTCACCACCCCATGGGACAGTGTACTACGAGCAGTACTTC; CDR3: CASSPPHGTVYYEQYF; size: once; D: TRBD1; J: TRBJ2-7; V: TRBV18
DNA: TGTGCCAGCGGTGAGGGGAACACTGAAGCTTTCTTT; CDR3: CASGEGNTEAFF; size: .; D: .; J: TRBJ1-1; V: TRBV7-9
DNA: TGTGCCAGTAGCTTAAAGGGGGCGCTGGGTTCACCCCTCCACTTT; CDR3: CASSLKGALGSPLHF; size: once; D: TRBD1; J: TRBJ1-6; V: TRBV19
DNA: TGTGCCAGCAGTCGCAGACTAGCGGGGGCGCACTACAATGAGCAGTTCTTC; CDR3: CASSRRLAGAHYNEQFF; size: .; D: TRBD2; J: TRBJ2-1; V: TRBV2
DNA: TGTGCCAGCAGTGAGTCCGGGACAGGGGGTTCAGATACGCAGTATTTT; CDR3: CASSESGTGGSDTQYF; size: .; D: TRBD1; J: TRBJ2-3; V: TRBV6-1
DNA: TGTGCCAGCAGTTCGATAGACAGCCAAGGCTACACCTTC; CDR3: CASSSIDSQGYTF; size: .; D: .; J: TRBJ1-2; V: TRBV27
DNA: TGTGCCAGCAGCCAAGGGACAGGTGATTTTAACACCATATATTTT; CDR3: CASSQGTGDFNTIYF; size: few; D: TRBD1; J: TRBJ1-3; V: TRBV7-9
DNA: TGTGCCAGTAGTCCGGACAGTCTCACAGCTTTCTTT; CDR3: CASSPDSLTAFF; size: once; D: .; J: TRBJ1-1; V: TRBV19
DNA: TGTGCCAGTAGGGGGACAGCAAACACCGGGGAGCTGTTTTTT; CDR3: CASRGTANTGELFF; size: .; D: TRBD1; J: TRBJ2-2; V: TRBV19
DNA: TGTGCCAGTAGTTTTTTCGGGAACACCGGGGAGCTGTTTTTT; CDR3: CASSFFGNTGELFF; size: .; D: .; J: TRBJ2-2; V: TRBV19
DNA: TGTGCCAGCAGCTCGCTAGGTGTAGCGGAGGGCTACAATGAGCAGTTCTTC; CDR3: CASSSLGVAEGYNEQFF; size: .; D: .; J: TRBJ2-1; V: TRBV5-6
DNA: TGTGCCAGCAGCCAGGCGGGAAACTATGGCTACACCTTC; CDR3: CASSQAGNYGYTF; size: .; D: .; J: TRBJ1-2; V: TRBV6-6
DNA: TGTGCCAGCAGTTCTGGGGGCAGGTACGAGCAGTACTTC; CDR3: CASSSGGRYEQYF; size: once; D: .; J: TRBJ2-7; V: TRBV6-6
DNA: TGTGCCAGCAGGCCAACAGGGGTGAGTAGGGGCAATCAGCCCCAGCATTTT; CDR3: CASRPTGVSRGNQPQHF; size: .; D: TRBD1; J: TRBJ1-5; V: TRBV27
DNA: TGTGCCAGCAGCTCACCAGTGGGGGACTCCCGAGACACCTACAATGAGCAGTTCTTC; CDR3: CASSSPVGDSRDTYNEQFF; size: .; D: .; J: TRBJ2-1; V: TRBV11-2
DNA: TGTGCCAGCAGTTTCGCGGGACAGGGTACTGAAGCTTTCTTT; CDR3: CASSFAGQGTEAFF; size: .; D: TRBD1; J: TRBJ1-1; V: TRBV27
DNA: TGTGCCAGCGGCAGGGAAACTGGAAACACCATATATTTT; CDR3: CASGRETGNTIYF; size: .; D: .; J: TRBJ1-3; V: TRBV6-5
DNA: TGTGCCAGCTCACCGACAGGGCAACAGCCCCAGCATTTT; CDR3: CASSPTGQQPQHF; size: .; D: TRBD1; J: TRBJ1-5; V: TRBV18
DNA: TGTGCCGCCCAGAAGGACAGGGAAGATGGCTACACCTTC; CDR3: CAAQKDREDGYTF; size: .; D: TRBD1; J: TRBJ1-2; V: TRBV2
DNA: TGTGCCAGTAGTCAGGACAGGGCCTCTGGAAACACCATATATTTT; CDR3: CASSQDRASGNTIYF; size: .; D: TRBD1; J: TRBJ1-3; V: TRBV19
DNA: TGTGCCAGCGGCGGGGCAGCTGAAGCTTTCTTT; CDR3: CASGGAAEAFF; size: .; D: .; J: TRBJ1-1; V: TRBV12-3/TRBV12-4
DNA: TGTGCCAGTAGTATAGTAGGTCGGGCGGGCTATGGCTACACCTTC; CDR3: CASSIVGRAGYGYTF; size: .; D: .; J: TRBJ1-2; V: TRBV19
DNA: TGTGCCAGCAGTTTAGCGGCTAGCGGGAGAGTGCAGTACTTC; CDR3: CASSLAASGRVQYF; size: .; D: TRBD2; J: TRBJ2-7; V: TRBV28
DNA: TGTGCCAGCTCACCACAAACAGGGGTTACTGAAGCTTTCTTT; CDR3: CASSPQTGVTEAFF; size: once; D: TRBD1; J: TRBJ1-1; V: TRBV18
DNA: TGTGCCATCGGCGGTGGGGGGACAGGGGGTAACTATGGCTACACCTTC; CDR3: CAIGGGGTGGNYGYTF; size: .; D: TRBD1; J: TRBJ1-2; V: TRBV10-3
DNA: TGTGCCAGCAGCTTCGGAGGGATGGGAAACACCATATATTTT; CDR3: CASSFGGMGNTIYF; size: .; D: .; J: TRBJ1-3; V: TRBV5-6
DNA: TGTGCCAGCAGCTTACTCTCTGGAAACACCATATATTTT; CDR3: CASSLLSGNTIYF; size: .; D: .; J: TRBJ1-3; V: TRBV11-3
DNA: TGCGCCAGCAGCGGTACTAGCGGGGGTGGTACGCAGTATTTT; CDR3: CASSGTSGGGTQYF; size: once; D: TRBD2; J: TRBJ2-3; V: TRBV5-1